This T cell receptor beta chain derives from a study of beta chain features in type 1 diabetes. Study-wide background: In all, some 100 million sorted cells from all samples were analyzed. Overall study findings and caveats: Insertions were fewer and deletions more numerous at VDJ junctions in type 1 diabetes patients. There was a possibility that cDNA sequencing over-represented cells with high TCR expression. TCRB CDR3s from Type 1 diabetes patients were moderately but significantly shorter in all four CD4+ subsets.

TCRB transcripts that were expressed got sequenced, as all of the isolated RNA had been reverse transcribed. Sequencing of naive, central memory and regulatory T cell samples gave an average of around 3.5 million reads. The table came from immunoSEQ multiplex PCR; TCRdb's copy has only in-frame clones and leaves some out. Of a few hundred thousand clones listed, about 13% are singletons. On this clone: Its specificity is not known.

The sequenced material came from naive CD4+ T cells from blood. This TCR came from a woman aged 18-29 years with type 1 diabetes.

The chain's CDR3 is CASSYLAGGTYF. The CDR3 DNA sequence: TGTGCCAGCAGTTACTTGGCGGGAGGGACGTATTTT. J is TRBJ2-3 and V is TRBV6-6; TRBD2 agrees at 9 bases. The germline V gene has CDR1 MNHNY and CDR2 SVGAGI (reference sequence). V gave up 1 base and J gave up 14 bases; unmatched junction bases: 4. The CDR3 totals 12 residues.